This is a list of T cell receptor beta chains from one sample in a study of cytomegalovirus exposure and HLA in healthy donors. TCRdb's copy holds only in-frame clones and misses some; the assay was immunoSEQ multiplex PCR. The data show about 83,000 clones, 96% seen once. The sequenced sample consisted of PBMCs. These receptors all come from a woman younger than 30 in good health and CMV-seronegative. Both conserved end residues are part of each CDR3. The D gene is left open where the match is weak. Not every row has a clone size; where given, it reads once, few, many or a size class.

clone_size j_call v_call d_call cdr3_aa cdr3_nt
- TRBJ2-7 TRBV28 TRBD2 CASSSQGSGPSYEQYF TGTGCCAGCAGTTCCCAGGGTAGCGGGCCCTCCTACGAGCAGTACTTC
- TRBJ2-1 TRBV5-6 TRBD2 CASSLAGLATYNEQFF TGTGCCAGCAGCTTGGCGGGACTAGCGACCTACAATGAGCAGTTCTTC
- TRBJ2-3 TRBV10-3 - CATWGDLTDTQYF TGTGCCACCTGGGGGGACCTCACAGATACGCAGTATTTT
- TRBJ2-1 TRBV6-4 - CASSARPAGADPNEQFF TGTGCCAGCAGTGCTCGACCGGCGGGTGCAGACCCCAATGAGCAGTTCTTC
- TRBJ1-4 TRBV27 - CASTTRKTGQNEKLFF TGTGCCAGCACCACCAGGAAGACAGGTCAAAATGAAAAACTGTTTTTT
- TRBJ2-7 TRBV29-1 TRBD1 CSVETGVLTYEQYF TGCAGCGTAGAGACAGGGGTCCTTACCTACGAGCAGTACTTC
- TRBJ2-3 TRBV10-1 - CASSLGLWVGTDTQYF TGCGCCAGCAGCCTCGGACTCTGGGTCGGCACAGATACGCAGTATTTT
- TRBJ2-3 TRBV19 - CASSSARGGRMDTQYF TGTGCCAGTAGCTCAGCAAGGGGGGGGCGGATGGATACGCAGTATTTT
- TRBJ2-5 TRBV9 - CASSGTRGETQYF TGTGCCAGCAGCGGGACTAGGGGGGAGACCCAGTACTTC
- TRBJ2-1 TRBV19 - CASSIVGGDNEQFF TGTGCCAGTAGTATAGTAGGAGGGGACAATGAGCAGTTCTTC
- TRBJ1-1 TRBV19 TRBD1 CASSTLTGGGTEAFF TGTGCCAGTAGTACTTTGACAGGGGGCGGCACTGAAGCTTTCTTT
- TRBJ1-1 TRBV5-4 TRBD1 CASSFPQGVNTEAFF TGTGCCAGCAGCTTTCCGCAGGGGGTGAACACTGAAGCTTTCTTT
- TRBJ2-7 TRBV25-1 - CASSDGLVRHPYEQYF TGTGCCAGCAGTGATGGGCTGGTTAGGCACCCTTACGAGCAGTACTTC
- TRBJ2-7 TRBV7-2 TRBD2 CASSLGLAGGEQYF TGTGCCAGCAGCTTAGGACTAGCGGGAGGCGAGCAGTACTTC
- TRBJ2-7 TRBV5-1 - CASSLVSASDYEQYF TGCGCCAGCAGCTTGGTTTCTGCGAGCGACTACGAGCAGTACTTC
- TRBJ2-2 TRBV11-3 TRBD2 CASSAAPGLAGVGELFF TGTGCCAGCAGTGCGGCCCCGGGACTAGCGGGAGTGGGGGAGCTGTTTTTT
- TRBJ2-3 TRBV5-1 - CASSLYGITTDTQYF TGCGCCAGCAGCTTGTACGGGATTACTACAGATACGCAGTATTTT
- TRBJ1-1 TRBV9 TRBD1 CASSVSGGSNTEAFF TGTGCCAGCAGCGTATCAGGGGGGTCCAACACTGAAGCTTTCTTT
once TRBJ2-7 TRBV10-1 TRBD2 CASSDGGSHAYEQYF TGCGCCAGCAGTGACGGCGGGAGTCATGCCTACGAGCAGTACTTC
- TRBJ1-2 TRBV13 - CASSSYGALYGYTF TGTGCCAGCAGCTCTTACGGAGCCCTCTATGGCTACACCTTC
- TRBJ2-7 TRBV14 - CASSQLAPAGSYEQYF TGTGCCAGCAGCCAATTGGCACCCGCGGGGTCCTACGAGCAGTACTTC
- TRBJ2-7 TRBV27 TRBD2 CASSSRLAVGYEQYF TGTGCCAGCAGTTCCCGACTAGCGGTTGGCTACGAGCAGTACTTC
- TRBJ2-7 TRBV27 - CASSSGSNGGNEQYF TGTGCCAGCAGTTCCGGTAGTAATGGCGGTAACGAGCAGTACTTC
- TRBJ2-1 TRBV9 - CASSPPPGSYNEQFF TGTGCCAGCAGCCCCCCGCCTGGGAGCTACAATGAGCAGTTCTTC
- TRBJ1-1 TRBV18 TRBD1 CASSHAGTGGNTEAFF TGTGCCAGCTCACATGCCGGGACAGGGGGGAACACTGAAGCTTTCTTT
- TRBJ2-3 TRBV14 - CASSQFRTITDTQYF TGTGCCAGCAGCCAGTTCCGGACTATCACAGATACGCAGTATTTT
- TRBJ2-6 TRBV29-1 - CSVAGVSGANVLTF TGCAGCGTTGCGGGGGTCTCAGGGGCCAACGTCCTGACTTTC
once TRBJ2-5 TRBV7-8 TRBD2 CASSPAGLAAKETQYF TGTGCCAGCAGCCCGGCCGGACTAGCGGCAAAAGAGACCCAGTACTTC
- TRBJ2-5 TRBV29-1 TRBD2 CSVERASGSKDFETQYF TGCAGCGTTGAACGGGCTAGCGGGAGTAAGGACTTTGAGACCCAGTACTTC
- TRBJ2-1 TRBV28 TRBD2 CASSVSGRVFNEQFF TGTGCCAGCAGTGTGAGCGGGAGGGTCTTCAATGAGCAGTTCTTC
- TRBJ2-7 TRBV28 - CASSFPNDNEQYF TGTGCCAGCAGTTTTCCCAACGACAACGAGCAGTACTTC
- TRBJ2-5 TRBV6-5 TRBD1 CASSYRGRILETQYF TGTGCCAGCAGTTACAGGGGGCGGATTCTGGAGACCCAGTACTTC
once TRBJ1-3 TRBV11-1 - CASSLRADTIYF TGTGCCAGCAGCTTGAGGGCGGACACCATATATTTT